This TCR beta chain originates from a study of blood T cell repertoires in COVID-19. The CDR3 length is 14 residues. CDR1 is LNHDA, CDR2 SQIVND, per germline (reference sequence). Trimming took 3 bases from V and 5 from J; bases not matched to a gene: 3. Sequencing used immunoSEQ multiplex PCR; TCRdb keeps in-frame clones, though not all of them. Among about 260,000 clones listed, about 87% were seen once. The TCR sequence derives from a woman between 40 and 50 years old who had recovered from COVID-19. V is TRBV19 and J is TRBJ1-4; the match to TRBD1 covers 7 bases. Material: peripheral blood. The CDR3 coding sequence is TGTGCCAGTAGTATCGGCAGGGGGAATGAAAAACTGTTTTTT. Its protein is CASSIGRGNEKLFF.